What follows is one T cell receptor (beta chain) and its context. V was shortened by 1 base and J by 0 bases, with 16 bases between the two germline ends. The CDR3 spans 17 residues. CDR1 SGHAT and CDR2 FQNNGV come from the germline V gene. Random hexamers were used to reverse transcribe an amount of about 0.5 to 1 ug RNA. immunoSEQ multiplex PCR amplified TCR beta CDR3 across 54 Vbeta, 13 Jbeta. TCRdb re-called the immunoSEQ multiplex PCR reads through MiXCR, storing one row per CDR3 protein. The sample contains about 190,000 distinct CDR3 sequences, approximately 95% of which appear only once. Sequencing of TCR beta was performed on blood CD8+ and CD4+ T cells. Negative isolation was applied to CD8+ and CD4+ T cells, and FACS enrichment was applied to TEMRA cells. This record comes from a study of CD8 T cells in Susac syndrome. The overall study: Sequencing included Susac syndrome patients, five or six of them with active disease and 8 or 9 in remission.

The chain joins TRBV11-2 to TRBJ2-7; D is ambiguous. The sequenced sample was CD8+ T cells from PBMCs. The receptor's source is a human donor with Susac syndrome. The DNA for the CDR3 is TGTGCCAGCAGCTTAGTGCTGGTCGTCACCAGCTCCTACGAGCAGTACTTC. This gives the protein CASSLVLVVTSSYEQYF.